This T cell receptor beta chain was sequenced in a study of blood T cell repertoires in COVID-19. Study-wide background: The United States, Italy and Spain provided the acute and convalescent COVID-19 samples. T cells, B-cell-depleted T cells, or PBMCs supplied cDNA or gDNA.

In the study's own analysis: For nucleated cells, counts were estimated from reference gene primer amplification. The method was immunoSEQ multiplex PCR; TCRdb's version includes in-frame clones alone and lacks a portion of them. V and J calls and clone size are as listed in that table; D and trimming were resolved from the DNA. The sample has 150,000 to 200,000 clones, roughly three quarters seen once; the top ten hold about 15%. The participants were between about 18 and 90 years old and came from under 25 US areas. With 8 bases removed from V and 9 bases from J, the gap between germline ends came to 15 bases. The CDR3 extends over 13 amino acids. Germline V gene data show CDR1 as KGHDR and CDR2 as SFDVKD.

V and J are TRBV24-1 and TRBJ2-2; perhaps TRBD2 as D (5 bases). Material: PBMCs or T cells enriched from blood (not recorded which). The source is a woman aged 45 to 65 with acute COVID-19. CDR3 in amino acids: CATKSEGARELFF. The CDR3 nucleotides are TGTGCCACCAAATCTGAGGGTGCGCGGGAGCTGTTTTTT.